A single sample is the source of the 19 T cell receptor beta chains below, sequenced in a study of beta chain features in type 1 diabetes. Which antigens these TCRs recognize remains unknown. Every isolated RNA sample was fully reverse transcribed, so sequencing captured expressed TCRB transcripts. Measured with immunoSEQ multiplex PCR; TCRdb has only the in-frame clones, and not every one. The sample includes about 700,000 clones, about an eighth seen only once; the top ten take 0.022%. Study-level results: Across all four CD4+ subsets, people with type 1 diabetes showed modestly shorter TCRB CDR3s.

Specimen: naive CD4+ T cells from blood. The receptors were gathered from a man aged 18 to 30 with type 1 diabetes.

This rearrangement joins TRBV30 to TRBJ1-6; D possibly corresponds to TRBD1 (5 bases). The CDR3 is made up of 17 amino acids. CDR1 and CDR2 (germline): GTSNPN, SVGIG (reference sequence). The V and J ends lost 2 bases and 0 bases respectively, with 14 bases between them. CDR3 coding DNA: TGTGCCTGGAGTTCAGAGGGGCCCAGCTCCTATAATTCACCCCTCCACTTT. This translates into CAWSSEGPSSYNSPLHF.

A few counts support this clone. The gene calls are TRBV10-3 and TRBJ1-1; TRBD1 aligns across 8 bases. CDR3 length: 16 residues. The V and J ends lost 4 bases and 3 bases, in that order; junction bases with no gene match: 10. Germline V lookup: CDR1 ENHRY, CDR2 SYGVKD. The CDR3 here is CAISVGQGEVYTEAFF. The CDR3 nucleotides are TGTGCCATCAGTGTAGGACAGGGAGAGGTGTACACTGAAGCTTTCTTT.

The CDR3 protein is CASSLGFRGDQETQYF. The CDR3 DNA sequence: TGTGCCAGCAGCTTAGGGTTCAGGGGGGACCAAGAGACCCAGTACTTC. The chain is built from TRBV11-2 and TRBJ2-5; tentative D call: TRBD1 (7 bases). CDR3 length: 16 amino acids. With 1 base removed from V and 0 bases from J, the gap between germline ends came to 12 bases. Germline-derived CDR1 and CDR2 are SGHAT and FQNNGV.

As regards this clone: The identical CDR3 is also encoded by other nucleotide sequences in the sample. CDR3 DNA: TGTGCCAGCAGCTTAGGCGGCCCCTCCACAGATACGCAGTATTTT. Translation gives CASSLGGPSTDTQYF. The rearrangement uses TRBV7-9 and TRBJ2-3; no clear D. Germline CDR1 is SEHNR and CDR2 is FQNEAQ (reference sequence). The CDR3 runs 15 residues. V was cut by 1 base and J by 2 bases, with 10 bases left in between. The entire variable domain, with the rest obtained from reference TRBV7-9 and TRBJ2-3, is as follows: DTGVSQNPRHKITKRGQNVTFRCDPISEHNRLYWYRQTLGQGPEFLTYFQNEAQLEKSRLLSDRFSAERPKGSFSTLEIQRTEQGDSAMYLCASSLGGPSTDTQYFGPGTRLTVL.

The chain recombines TRBV2 with TRBJ2-2; 9 bases fit TRBD1. CDR3 length: 17 residues. Looked up from germline, CDR1 is SNHLY and CDR2 is FYNNEI. V shed 2 bases, J shed 3 bases, and the junction held 7 bases outside the gene matches. The CDR3 DNA reads as TGTGCCAGCAGTGAATTGCGGACAGGGGAGTACACCGGGGAGCTGTTTTTT. Protein sequence: CASSELRTGEYTGELFF.

This clone has a handful of counts. V usage is TRBV10-3 and J usage is TRBJ1-1; 7 positions match TRBD1. The CDR3 is 14 residues long. Per the germline V gene, CDR1 is ENHRY and CDR2 is SYGVKD. The ends lost 5 bases at V and 1 base at J; junction bases unmatched: 4. Here the CDR3 reads CAISYRGENTEAFF. DNA of the CDR3: TGTGCCATCAGTTACAGGGGTGAGAACACTGAAGCTTTCTTT.

In this sample, this clone turned up a few times. The chain has TRBV5-6 and TRBJ1-6; D call uncertain. V was shortened by 4 bases and J by 9 bases, with 20 bases between the two germline ends. CDR1 and CDR2 from the germline V gene are SGHDT and YYEEEE. The CDR3 length is 16 residues. CDR3 protein: CASSLFLSASGSPLHF. CDR3 nucleotide sequence: TGTGCCAGCAGCCTGTTTTTATCAGCCTCTGGTTCACCCCTCCACTTT.

V usage is TRBV19 and J usage is TRBJ2-3; unclear D gene. Trimming shortened V by 5 bases and J by 1 base, and 13 bases separated the two germline ends. CDR1 and CDR2 (germline): LNHDA, SQIVND (reference sequence). The CDR3 runs to 15 residues. The CDR3 bases are TGTGCCAGTAGTTCCGAGGTGGCCCGCACAGATACGCAGTATTTT. Amino acids: CASSSEVARTDTQYF.

This clone was counted between two and nine times. The chain is built from TRBV30 and TRBJ1-5; D gene ambiguous. Germline CDR1 GTSNPN, CDR2 SVGIG (reference sequence). Between the trimmed V and J ends, which lost 3 bases and 1 base, there was a span of 16 bases. The CDR3 consists of 16 residues. The CDR3 sequence: CAWSGLGLGSNQPQHF. The CDR3 bases are TGTGCCTGGAGCGGTCTAGGTTTAGGGAGCAATCAGCCCCAGCATTTT. Full variable domain (rest looked up from reference TRBV30 and TRBJ1-5): SQTIHQWPATLVQPVGSPLSLECTVEGTSNPNLYWYRQAAGRGLQLLFYSVGIGQISSEVPQNLSASRPQDRQFILSSKKLLLSDSGFYLCAWSGLGLGSNQPQHFGDGTRLSIL.

The chain couples TRBV13 to TRBJ2-5, with D possibly being TRBD2 (6 bases). The CDR3 totals 17 residues. Trimming removed 5 bases from V and 1 base from J, with 20 bases in between. Germline V CDR1 and CDR2: PRHDT, FYEKMQ (reference sequence). The CDR3: CASSRPEGVDGQETQYF. In nucleotides, the CDR3 is TGTGCCAGCAGCCGACCGGAGGGCGTCGATGGCCAAGAGACCCAGTACTTC.

The V and J genes are TRBV5-1 and TRBJ1-5; weak D call: TRBD1 (5 bases). Trimming removed 0 bases from V and 7 bases from J, with 11 bases in between. Germline V gene sequence: CDR1 SGHRS, CDR2 YFSETQ. The length of the CDR3 is 14 residues. CDR3 residues: CASSLVGGRQPQHF. The CDR3, as DNA: TGCGCCAGCAGCTTGGTTGGGGGGAGGCAGCCCCAGCATTTT.

This clone was found a few times. The identical CDR3 is also encoded by other nucleotide sequences in the sample. The gene calls are TRBV30 and TRBJ1-1; D is unclear. The CDR3 is 13 residues long. CDR1 and CDR2 (germline): GTSNPN, SVGIG (reference sequence). Trimming shortened V by 1 base and J by 1 base, and 7 bases separated the two germline ends. The CDR3: CAWSAGENTEAFF. The CDR3 region has the DNA TGTGCCTGGAGTGCAGGAGAGAACACTGAAGCTTTCTTT.

Remarks on this clone: At one end, the junction sequence differs from germline, possibly due to a read error. The rearrangement links TRBV30 to TRBJ1-2; D might be TRBD1 (5 bases). CDR3 length: 11 amino acids. Germline-derived CDR1 and CDR2 are GTSNPN and SVGIG (reference sequence). The CDR3 nucleotides are TGTGCCTGGTCCCGGGACCCATCGGCCCTCTTC. Amino acids: CAWSRDPSALF. Full variable domain (missing parts from reference TRBV30 and TRBJ1-2): SQTIHQWPATLVQPVGSPLSLECTVEGTSNPNLYWYRQAAGRGLQLLFYSVGIGQISSEVPQNLSASRPQDRQFILSSKKLLLSDSGFYLCAWSRDPSALFGSGTRLTVV.

DNA for the CDR3: TGTGCCAGCACCACGGACAGCTTCTACAATGAGCAGTTCTTC. As protein: CASTTDSFYNEQFF. The rearrangement joins TRBV7-9 to TRBJ2-1; D is perhaps TRBD1 (6 bases). V lost 7 bases and J 3 bases, leaving 13 bases between the germline ends. The V gene's germline CDR1 is SEHNR and CDR2 FQNEAQ (reference sequence). The CDR3 covers 14 residues.

J is TRBJ1-1 and V is TRBV6-6, with TRBD1 as a possible D gene (6 bases). Deletions cut 6 bases from V and 5 bases from J, with 10 bases between. This CDR3 contains 12 residues. The V gene's germline CDR1 is MNHNY and CDR2 SVGAGI (reference sequence). The CDR3 nucleotides read TGTGCCAGCAGGGCAGGGGAAACTGAAGCTTTCTTT. Residues: CASRAGETEAFF.

The J gene is TRBJ2-7, the V gene TRBV7-9, with 9 bases fitting TRBD1. This CDR3 contains 15 residues. The germline gives CDR1 SEHNR, CDR2 FQNEAQ (reference sequence). The V segment lost 2 bases and the J segment 3 bases; nucleotides outside the gene matches: 5. DNA for the CDR3: TGTGCCAGCAGCTTATTTACAGGGGGCGGCTACGAGCAGTACTTC. Its translation: CASSLFTGGGYEQYF.

The gene calls are TRBV2 and TRBJ2-1; 8 bases match TRBD1. J lost 7 bases, V lost 5 bases, and 7 bases had no gene match. Germline CDR1 is SNHLY and CDR2 is FYNNEI. This CDR3 is 14 amino acids long. CDR3 bases: TGTGCCAGCAGTATTCAGGGGGCGCAAAATGAGCAGTTCTTC. It encodes CASSIQGAQNEQFF. Drawing the rest from reference TRBV2 and TRBJ2-1, the complete variable domain is EPEVTQTPSHQVTQMGQEVILRCVPISNHLYFYWYRQILGQKVEFLVSFYNNEISEKSEIFDDQFSVERPDGSNFTLKIRSTKLEDSAMYFCASSIQGAQNEQFFGPGTRLTVL.

The rearrangement links TRBV25-1 to TRBJ1-4, with 10 bases that match TRBD1. J was trimmed by 3 bases and V by 7 bases; bases with no gene match: 8. The CDR3 sequence is 16 residues long. The germline gives CDR1 MGHDK, CDR2 SYGVNS. DNA for the CDR3: TGTGCCAGCAAAGGAGACAGGGGGCAGGCTAATGAAAAACTGTTTTTT. Its translation is CASKGDRGQANEKLFF. The variable domain in full, with the rest retrieved from reference TRBV25-1 and TRBJ1-4, is EADIYQTPRYLVIGTGKKITLECSQTMGHDKMYWYQQDPGMELHLIHYSYGVNSTEKGDLSSESTVSRIRTEHFPLTLESARPSHTSQYLCASKGDRGQANEKLFFGSGTQLSVL.

Only a few counts were recorded for this clone. The V and J genes are TRBV30 and TRBJ2-6; D gene uncertain. This CDR3 region has 14 residues. Germline values: CDR1 GTSNPN, CDR2 SVGIG (reference sequence). V lost 5 bases, J lost 0 bases, and 8 bases lay in between. CDR3 nucleotides: TGTGCCTGGGATGCGAGCTCTGGGGCCAACGTCCTGACTTTC. Its protein is CAWDASSGANVLTF. Filled out from reference TRBV30 and TRBJ2-6, the complete variable domain reads SQTIHQWPATLVQPVGSPLSLECTVEGTSNPNLYWYRQAAGRGLQLLFYSVGIGQISSEVPQNLSASRPQDRQFILSSKKLLLSDSGFYLCAWDASSGANVLTFGAGSRLTVL.